What follows are 30 T cell receptor beta chains derived from one specimen sequenced in a study of T cells expressing NK-cell markers. TCRdb derives one entry per CDR3 protein from the 5' RACE reads, leaving out DNA. This listing includes about 370,000 distinct CDR3 sequences. Sequenced sample: blood T cells: a sorted CD56 or NKG2C T cell subset, CD4+ or CD8+ T cells, or bulk PBMC T cells (not recorded which). These receptors all stem from a woman between 45 and 65 years old in good health.

The V gene is TRBV5-1, the J gene TRBJ2-1; TCRdb's D gene call, TRBD2, goes unchecked for lack of DNA. The CDR3 totals 17 residues. Germline CDR1 SGHRS, CDR2 YFSETQ. CDR3 sequence: CASSLGARLADYNEQFF.

The chain employs TRBV5-1 and TRBJ2-1; the D gene TCRdb calls, TRBD2, cannot be checked with no DNA. Germline V gene sequence: CDR1 SGHRS, CDR2 YFSETQ. The CDR3 totals 17 residues. The CDR3 reads CASSRSGTSGLGNEQFF.

J is TRBJ2-1 and V is TRBV21-1; TCRdb returns TRBD2, unconfirmable since there is no DNA. TRBV21-1 is labeled a pseudogene. The CDR3 runs to 14 residues. This CDR3 is CASSPEGPTNEQFF.

The chain employs TRBV5-1 and TRBJ1-5; no DNA is available, so the TRBD1 call from TCRdb remains unchecked. Germline CDR1 SGHRS, CDR2 YFSETQ. The length of the CDR3 is 14 residues. The CDR3 sequence is CASSRDRSGQPQHF. The variable domain in full, completed from reference TRBV5-1 and TRBJ1-5, reads KAGVTQTPRYLIKTRGQQVTLSCSPISGHRSVSWYQQTPGQGLQFLFEYFSETQRNKGNFPGRFSGRQFSNSRSEMNVSTLELGDSALYLCASSRDRSGQPQHFGDGTRLSIL.

The V and J genes are TRBV12-3 or TRBV12-4 and TRBJ2-7; TCRdb designates TRBD2, a call that cannot be tested without DNA. This CDR3 contains 13 residues. CDR3: CASSSTTAYEQYF.

The chain has TRBV29-1 and TRBJ1-2; without DNA, the TCRdb call of TRBD1 cannot be checked. Per the germline V gene, CDR1 is SQVTM and CDR2 is ANQGSEA. The CDR3 sequence is 13 residues long. The CDR3 protein is CSVYERQGYGYTF.

This chain connects TRBV15 to TRBJ2-6; TCRdb designates TRBD2, a call that cannot be tested without DNA. Germline CDR1 and CDR2: LNHNV and YYDKDF (reference sequence). There are 16 residues in the CDR3. The CDR3 spells CATSAEGLSGANVLTF.

The chain uses TRBV4-1 and TRBJ1-3. The germline gives CDR1 MGHRA, CDR2 YSYEKL. The CDR3 length is 12 residues. The CDR3 here is CASSQVEDTIYF.

The chain employs TRBV20-1 and TRBJ2-4; TCRdb designates TRBD2, a call that cannot be tested without DNA. The germline gives CDR1 DFQATT, CDR2 SNEGSKA (reference sequence). The CDR3 sequence is 13 residues long. The CDR3 loop reads CSGLTSGLNIQYF.

The rearrangement links TRBV29-1 to TRBJ1-1; TCRdb indicates TRBD1, and absent DNA this call remains unverified. Germline CDR1 is SQVTM and CDR2 is ANQGSEA. The CDR3 is 14 residues long. CDR3 amino acids: CSVDLRGYGSEAFF.

The chain recombines TRBV2 with TRBJ2-3. Germline V lookup: CDR1 SNHLY, CDR2 FYNNEI. The CDR3 sequence is 13 residues long. CDR3 amino acids: CASSAEKTDTQYF.

The CDR3 here is CASREPGQWADEAFF. The gene calls are TRBV6-1 and TRBJ1-1; the TCRdb D gene call, TRBD1, has no DNA to confirm it. Looked up from germline, CDR1 is MNHNS and CDR2 is SASEGT. The CDR3 runs to 15 residues.

The chain links TRBV5-1 to TRBJ2-1; the D gene TCRdb calls, TRBD1, cannot be checked with no DNA. Germline V gene lookup returns CDR1 SGHRS and CDR2 YFSETQ. CDR3 size: 16 residues. CDR3 residues: CASNLGLGATYDEQFF.

The chain has TRBV4-1 and TRBJ1-2; TCRdb's D call, TRBD1, is unchecked because there is no DNA. In germline, CDR1 is MGHRA, CDR2 YSYEKL. CDR3 length: 15 amino acids. CDR3 in amino acids: CASSQIRDSLYGYTF.

V usage is TRBV7-8 and J usage is TRBJ1-1. CDR3 length: 18 residues. Per germline, CDR1 SGHVS and CDR2 FQNEAQ. This CDR3 is CASSPSLFGWEQNTEAFF.

This chain uses TRBV28 with TRBJ2-3; TCRdb calls TRBD2, which cannot be checked without DNA. Per the germline V gene, CDR1 is MDHEN and CDR2 is SYDVKM. The CDR3 runs to 15 residues. The CDR3: CASEGASGRQNTQYF.

The J gene is TRBJ2-4, the V gene TRBV11-2. Per the germline V gene, CDR1 is SGHAT and CDR2 is FQNNGV. CDR3 length: 15 residues. CDR3: CASSSVSGVQNIQYF.

J is TRBJ2-3 and V is TRBV6-5. Germline assignment: CDR1 MNHEY and CDR2 SVGAGI. This CDR3 is 13 amino acids long. The CDR3 loop reads CASSYNPTDTQYF.

The chain combines TRBV7-6 with TRBJ1-1; the TRBD1 assignment by TCRdb is unverifiable without DNA. In germline, CDR1 is SGHVS, CDR2 FNYEAQ. The CDR3 spans 14 residues. CDR3 region: CASSLDWADTEAFF.

The V and J genes are TRBV11-3 and TRBJ2-3; TCRdb gives TRBD2 as the D gene, but with no DNA this cannot be confirmed. The CDR3 runs 14 residues. Germline V gene lookup returns CDR1 SGHNT and CDR2 YENEEA. This CDR3 is CASSLAFQPDTQYF. The complete variable domain, with remaining parts taken from reference TRBV11-3 and TRBJ2-3, reads EAGVVQSPRYKIIEKKQPVAFWCNPISGHNTLYWYLQNLGQGPELLIRYENEEAVDDSQLPKDRFSAERLKGVDSTLKIQPAELGDSAVYLCASSLAFQPDTQYFGPGTRLTVL.

J is TRBJ2-1 and V is TRBV12-3 or TRBV12-4; checking the TCRdb D call of TRBD1 is not possible without DNA. CDR3 length equals 16 residues. Here the CDR3 reads CASSLVGSGAFFEQFF.

This chain connects TRBV4-1 to TRBJ2-1. CDR3 size: 15 residues. The germline gives CDR1 MGHRA, CDR2 YSYEKL. CDR3 loop: CASSQVSSFANEQFF.

The rearrangement uses TRBV12-3 or TRBV12-4 and TRBJ2-7; TCRdb calls TRBD1, which cannot be checked without DNA. CDR3 size: 13 residues. The CDR3 sequence is CASSYSRASEQYF.

The chain uses TRBV6-5 and TRBJ1-6. This CDR3 has 17 amino acids. Germline loops: CDR1 MNHEY, CDR2 SVGAGI. The CDR3 loop reads CASSYSLWSSYNSPLHF.

The CDR3 protein is CAWKTSGNTGELFF. The chain uses TRBV30 and TRBJ2-2; absent DNA, TCRdb's TRBD2 call cannot be checked. Germline V gene sequence: CDR1 GTSNPN, CDR2 SVGIG (reference sequence). CDR3 length: 14 amino acids.

The V call is TRBV29-1, the J call TRBJ2-7; TCRdb names TRBD1, which stays unverified in the absence of DNA. This CDR3 has 14 residues. Germline V gene lookup returns CDR1 SQVTM and CDR2 ANQGSEA. The CDR3 loop reads CSVLGQGKIYEQYF.

This sequence joins TRBV24-1 and TRBJ1-2; TCRdb names TRBD1, which stays unverified in the absence of DNA. Germline V gives CDR1 KGHDR, CDR2 SFDVKD. The CDR3 runs 17 residues. CDR3 protein: CATSDSNPRDRSRGYTF.

This chain links TRBV5-1 with TRBJ2-3; the TCRdb call, TRBD2, lacks DNA for checking. Germline lookup yields CDR1 SGHRS and CDR2 YFSETQ. CDR3 length equals 18 residues. CDR3 protein: CASTSWASGRTSTDTQYF. Filled out from reference TRBV5-1 and TRBJ2-3, the complete variable domain reads KAGVTQTPRYLIKTRGQQVTLSCSPISGHRSVSWYQQTPGQGLQFLFEYFSETQRNKGNFPGRFSGRQFSNSRSEMNVSTLELGDSALYLCASTSWASGRTSTDTQYFGPGTRLTVL.

This chain joins TRBV3-1 and TRBJ2-7. This CDR3 has 15 residues. Germline-derived CDR1 and CDR2 are LGHDT and YNNKEL (reference sequence). Here the CDR3 reads CASSQGPLPSYEQYF.

V usage is TRBV5-1 and J usage is TRBJ2-3; the TCRdb D gene call, TRBD2, has no DNA to confirm it. Germline V gives CDR1 SGHRS, CDR2 YFSETQ. This CDR3 is 15 amino acids long. Here the CDR3 reads CASSLTSGVQDTQYF.